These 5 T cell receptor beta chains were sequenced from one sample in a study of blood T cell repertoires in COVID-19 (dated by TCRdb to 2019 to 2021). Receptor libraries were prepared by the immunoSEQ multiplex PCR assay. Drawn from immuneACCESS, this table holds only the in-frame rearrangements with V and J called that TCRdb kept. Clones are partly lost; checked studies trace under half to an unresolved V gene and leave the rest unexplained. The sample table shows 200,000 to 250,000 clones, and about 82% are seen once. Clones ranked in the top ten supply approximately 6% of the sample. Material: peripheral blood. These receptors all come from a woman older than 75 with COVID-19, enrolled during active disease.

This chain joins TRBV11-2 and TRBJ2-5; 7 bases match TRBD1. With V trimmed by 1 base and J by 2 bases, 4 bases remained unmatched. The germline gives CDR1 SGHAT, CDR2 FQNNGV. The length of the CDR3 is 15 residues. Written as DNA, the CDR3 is TGTGCCAGCAGCTTAGGATCCAGGGGGCAAGAGACCCAGTACTTC. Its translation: CASSLGSRGQETQYF.

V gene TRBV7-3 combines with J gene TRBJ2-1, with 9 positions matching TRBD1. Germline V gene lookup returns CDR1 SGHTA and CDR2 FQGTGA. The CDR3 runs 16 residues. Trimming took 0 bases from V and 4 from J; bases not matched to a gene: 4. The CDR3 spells CASSLTSGTGYNEQFF. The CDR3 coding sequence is TGTGCCAGCAGCTTAACGTCTGGGACAGGGTACAATGAGCAGTTCTTC.

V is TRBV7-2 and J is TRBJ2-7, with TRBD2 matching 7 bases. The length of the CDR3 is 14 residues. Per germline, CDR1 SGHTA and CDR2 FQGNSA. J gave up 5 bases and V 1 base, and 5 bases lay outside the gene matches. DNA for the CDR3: TGTGCCAGCAGCTTAGGGCTAGCGGTCCACGAGCAGTACTTC. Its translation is CASSLGLAVHEQYF.

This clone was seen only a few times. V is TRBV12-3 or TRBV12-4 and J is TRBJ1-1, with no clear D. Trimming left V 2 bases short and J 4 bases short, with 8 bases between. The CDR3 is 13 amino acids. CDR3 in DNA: TGTGCCAGCAGTTTACGAGGGATCACTGAAGCTTTCTTT. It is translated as CASSLRGITEAFF.

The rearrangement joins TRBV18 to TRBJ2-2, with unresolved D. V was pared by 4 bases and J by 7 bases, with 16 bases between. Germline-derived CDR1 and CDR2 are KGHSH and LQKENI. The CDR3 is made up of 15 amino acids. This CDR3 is CASSQNLPYDGELFF. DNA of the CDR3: TGTGCCAGCTCACAGAACCTACCTTATGACGGGGAGCTGTTTTTT.